This TCR beta chain came from a study of shared T cell receptors in the human thymus. Germline V gene data show CDR1 as MRHNA and CDR2 as SNTAGT. The trim removed 2 bases at V and 3 bases at J, leaving 7 bases unmatched. The CDR3 runs to 15 residues. Sequencing used immunoSEQ multiplex PCR; TCRdb keeps in-frame clones, though not all of them. The repertoire includes roughly 700,000 clones, approximately 87% of them detected once, and 0.01% sits in the top ten. This sample was also put to use in a study of human thymus T cells. In that study: Donation came from healthy Finnish infants having corrective surgery for congenital heart defects. Resections removed during corrective heart surgery provided the thymus tissue used.

The V and J genes are TRBV6-4 and TRBJ2-7, with 7 bases that match TRBD2. The TCR originated in a boy under two years old with a congenital heart defect. The sequencing sample was made of thymocytes. The CDR3 nucleotides read TGTGCCAGCAGTGACCGCGGGAGTCCGGTCTACGAGCAGTACTTC. Amino acid sequence: CASSDRGSPVYEQYF.